These 27 T cell receptor beta chains originate from one sample sequenced in a study of CD8 T cells in Susac syndrome. Random hexamers were used to reverse transcribe an amount of about 0.45 to 1 ug RNA. In TCRdb, the immunoSEQ multiplex PCR reads were re-called with MiXCR into one record per CDR3 protein. This table has over 95,000 distinct CDR3 sequences, 80% to 95% appearing once. The sequenced sample consisted of CD8+ T cells from PBMCs. All receptors derive from a human donor in good health.

The rearrangement links TRBV6-5 to TRBJ1-1; TRBD1 is a possible D gene (6 bases). CDR3 size: 15 residues. With 2 bases removed from V and 3 bases from J, the gap between germline ends came to 13 bases. Germline V lookup: CDR1 MNHEY, CDR2 SVGAGI. The CDR3 spells CASSYNGGRYTEAFF. CDR3 coding DNA: TGTGCCAGCAGTTACAACGGGGGGCGATACACTGAAGCTTTCTTT.

The genes are TRBV20-1 and TRBJ2-5; 7 positions match TRBD1. J was trimmed by 2 bases and V by 6 bases; bases with no gene match: 12. CDR3 length: 15 amino acids. Germline lookup yields CDR1 DFQATT and CDR2 SNEGSKA (reference sequence). The CDR3 coding sequence is TGCAGTGCCAACGACCGGGACAGACGTCAAGAGACCCAGTACTTC. It translates to CSANDRDRRQETQYF.

The chain combines TRBV5-1 with TRBJ2-7; TRBD2 agrees at 11 bases. V gave up 5 bases and J gave up 2 bases; unmatched junction bases: 9. The CDR3 has 16 amino acids. CDR1 is SGHRS and CDR2 is YFSETQ in the germline V gene. The CDR3: CASREGTSGPPYEQYF. CDR3 bases: TGCGCCAGCAGAGAAGGGACTAGCGGCCCACCCTACGAGCAGTACTTC.

This chain joins TRBV3-1 and TRBJ1-6; D is unresolved. The CDR3 is 15 amino acids. Germline CDR1 LGHDT, CDR2 YNNKEL (reference sequence). Trimming cost V 0 bases and J 6 bases, with 9 bases left between them. The CDR3 sequence is CASSQDRTANSPLHF. The DNA for the CDR3 is TGTGCCAGCAGCCAAGATCGAACAGCTAATTCACCCCTCCACTTT. Filled out from reference TRBV3-1 and TRBJ1-6, the complete variable domain reads DTAVSQTPKYLVTQMGNDKSIKCEQNLGHDTMYWYKQDSKKFLKIMFSYNNKELIINETVPNRFSPKSPDKAHLNLHINSLELGDSAVYFCASSQDRTANSPLHFGNGTRLTVT.

This chain connects TRBV5-1 to TRBJ2-7; the D gene is possibly TRBD1 (5 bases). This CDR3 region has 13 residues. CDR1 is SGHRS, CDR2 YFSETQ, per germline. The V end was cut by 1 base, the J end by 3 bases, with 8 bases between. The CDR3 nucleotides read TGCGCCAGCAGCTTGAATCAGGGCTACGAGCAGTACTTC. Amino acids: CASSLNQGYEQYF.

The rearrangement joins TRBV11-3 to TRBJ2-3; 7 nucleotides match TRBD1. The CDR3 runs 16 residues. Per germline, CDR1 SGHNT and CDR2 YENEEA. The V and J ends lost 1 base and 3 bases, in that order; junction bases with no gene match: 7. CDR3 in amino acids: CASSLAIARGTDTQYF. The CDR3 DNA reads as TGTGCCAGCAGCTTAGCAATCGCCAGGGGGACAGATACGCAGTATTTT.

The chain uses TRBV7-9 and TRBJ2-7, with D possibly TRBD2 on 6 matching bases. Trimming cost V 0 bases and J 4 bases, with 16 bases left between them. In germline, CDR1 is SEHNR, CDR2 FQNEAQ (reference sequence). The CDR3 extends over 16 amino acids. CDR3 sequence reads: CASSLAEGVGFYEQYF. DNA of the CDR3: TGTGCCAGCAGCTTAGCGGAGGGAGTGGGATTTTACGAGCAGTACTTC.

This rearrangement joins TRBV7-9 to TRBJ2-7; D is ambiguous. Trimming removed 1 base from V and 5 bases from J, with 3 bases in between. The length of the CDR3 is 11 residues. CDR1 and CDR2 (germline): SEHNR, FQNEAQ (reference sequence). Here the CDR3 reads CASSLDHEQYF. The DNA of the CDR3 is TGTGCCAGCAGCTTAGACCACGAGCAGTACTTC. The complete variable domain, with remaining parts taken from reference TRBV7-9 and TRBJ2-7, reads DTGVSQNPRHKITKRGQNVTFRCDPISEHNRLYWYRQTLGQGPEFLTYFQNEAQLEKSRLLSDRFSAERPKGSFSTLEIQRTEQGDSAMYLCASSLDHEQYFGPGTRLTVT.

The chain has TRBV11-2 and TRBJ2-7; 11 bases match TRBD2. Germline V lookup: CDR1 SGHAT, CDR2 FQNNGV. Trimming at V came to 0 bases and at J to 4 bases, leaving 2 bases not matched to a gene. This CDR3 has 15 residues. As DNA, the CDR3 is TGTGCCAGCAGCTTAGAGGCTAGCGGGGGGTACGAGCAGTACTTC. Amino acids: CASSLEASGGYEQYF.

This chain links TRBV12-3 or TRBV12-4 with TRBJ1-2, with D possibly TRBD1 on 6 matching bases. V lost 3 bases and J 7 bases, leaving 21 bases between the germline ends. The CDR3 has 16 amino acids. Written as DNA, the CDR3 is TGTGCCAGCAGTTTTGGCCTGGGCAGGGGCCATGGTGGCTACACCTTC. Protein sequence: CASSFGLGRGHGGYTF.

V gene TRBV29-1 combines with J gene TRBJ2-6; TRBD2 agrees at 7 bases. The CDR3 covers 16 residues. V gave up 2 bases and J gave up 0 bases; unmatched junction bases: 4. Germline values: CDR1 SQVTM, CDR2 ANQGSEA. The CDR3 sequence is CSVEMGGSSGANVLTF. CDR3 DNA: TGCAGCGTTGAAATGGGCGGGAGCTCTGGGGCCAACGTCCTGACTTTC.

The genes are TRBV29-1 and TRBJ2-1, with 12 bases that match TRBD2. CDR1 SQVTM and CDR2 ANQGSEA come from the germline V gene. The CDR3 totals 13 residues. The V gene end was trimmed by 8 bases and the J gene end by 6 bases; junction bases not matched to a gene: 5. For the CDR3, the DNA is TGCAGCCAGACTAGCGGGAGTCGCAATGAGCAGTTCTTC. Amino acid sequence: CSQTSGSRNEQFF.

V is TRBV30 and J is TRBJ2-7, with 10 bases aligning to TRBD2. CDR1 is GTSNPN and CDR2 is SVGIG in the germline V gene (reference sequence). This CDR3 comprises 13 residues. V shed 4 bases, J shed 12 bases, and the junction held 12 bases outside the gene matches. CDR3 DNA sequence: TGTGCCTGGAAGCACAGCGGGGGGGGAGCTCGGTACTTC. This gives the protein CAWKHSGGGARYF.

The chain links TRBV24-1 to TRBJ2-3; D is undetermined. This CDR3 spans 12 amino acids. CDR1 KGHDR and CDR2 SFDVKD come from the germline V gene. V lost 4 bases to trimming and J lost 6 bases, with 7 bases between them. The DNA of the CDR3 is TGTGCCACCAGTGACTCACGCGATACGCAGTATTTT. Protein product: CATSDSRDTQYF.

The gene calls are TRBV6-2 or TRBV6-3 and TRBJ1-5; 11 bases agree with TRBD1. V trimming: 5 bases; J trimming: 4 bases; junction bases outside the gene matches: 7. Germline V gives CDR1 MNHEY, CDR2 SVGEGT. The CDR3 sequence is 16 residues long. The CDR3 DNA follows: TGTGCCAGCAGTCCCCGGACAGGGGGCCCGAATCAGCCCCAGCATTTT. Its protein is CASSPRTGGPNQPQHF.

J is TRBJ2-1 and V is TRBV2; D remains unclear. The CDR3 has 10 amino acids. Trimming cost V 2 bases and J 7 bases, with 0 bases left between them. Germline V gene data show CDR1 as SNHLY and CDR2 as FYNNEI. The CDR3 DNA reads TGTGCCAGCAGTGAAAATGAGCAGTTCTTC. Protein sequence: CASSENEQFF.

Only one count was recorded for this clonotype. The CDR3 spells CASSYSRNEQYF. Written as DNA, the CDR3 is TGTGCCAGCAGTTACTCTCGGAACGAGCAGTACTTC. This rearrangement joins TRBV6-2 or TRBV6-3 to TRBJ2-7; D is ambiguous. The CDR3 runs 12 residues. The V gene's germline CDR1 is MNHEY and CDR2 SVGEGT. V lost 0 bases and J 5 bases, leaving 5 bases between the germline ends.

The J gene is TRBJ2-7, the V gene TRBV29-1, with D perhaps matching TRBD1 or TRBD2 (6 bases each). The CDR3 length is 13 residues. V shed 4 bases and J shed 0 bases, with 10 bases lying between them. The germline V gene has CDR1 SQVTM and CDR2 ANQGSEA. The CDR3: CSVVRGRSYEQYF. The CDR3 region has the DNA TGCAGCGTTGTCCGGGGGCGCTCCTACGAGCAGTACTTC.

J is TRBJ1-6 and V is TRBV14; D is perhaps TRBD1 (5 bases). Per germline, CDR1 SGHDN and CDR2 FVKESK. V was shortened by 1 base and J by 6 bases, with 10 bases between the two germline ends. This CDR3 has 15 amino acids. In DNA form, the CDR3 reads TGTGCCAGCAGCCAAGGGCAGGGTGGTAATTCACCCCTCCACTTT. It encodes CASSQGQGGNSPLHF.

Of note for this clonotype: One end of the junction does not line up with germline, which may come from a read error. The chain is built from TRBV9 and TRBJ1-2, with 10 bases that match TRBD1. The CDR3 runs 13 residues. CDR1 is SGDLS, CDR2 YYNGEE, per germline. CDR3 DNA sequence: TGTGTCAGCAGCGGCGGGGACAGGGGCGCCTACACCTTC. It codes for CVSSGGDRGAYTF.

This chain links TRBV5-4 with TRBJ2-5, with TRBD1 matching 7 bases. This CDR3 region has 14 residues. Trimming took 3 bases from V and 2 from J; bases not matched to a gene: 4. The germline CDR1 and CDR2 sequences are SGHNT and YYREEE (reference sequence). This CDR3 reads CASSWGQLQETQYF. The CDR3 nucleotides are TGTGCCAGCAGCTGGGGACAGCTTCAAGAGACCCAGTACTTC.

This clonotype was seen a single time. The genes are TRBV15 and TRBJ1-1; maybe TRBD1 (5 bases). The germline gives CDR1 LNHNV, CDR2 YYDKDF (reference sequence). The CDR3 has 15 residues. The ends were cut back, 2 bases at V and 0 bases at J, with 10 bases in the middle. DNA for the CDR3: TGTGCCACCAGCAGAAGTACAGGTTTGAACACTGAAGCTTTCTTT. Its translation: CATSRSTGLNTEAFF.

The chain joins TRBV7-9 to TRBJ1-1; no reliable D call. CDR1 is SEHNR and CDR2 is FQNEAQ in the germline V gene (reference sequence). The V and J ends lost 1 base and 0 bases respectively, with 3 bases between them. CDR3 length: 13 residues. CDR3 amino acids: CASSLVMNTEAFF. The DNA of the CDR3 is TGTGCCAGCAGCTTAGTCATGAACACTGAAGCTTTCTTT.

This chain links TRBV7-2 with TRBJ2-7, with 7 bases lining up with TRBD2. The CDR3 totals 14 residues. Per the germline V gene, CDR1 is SGHTA and CDR2 is FQGNSA. V was pared by 3 bases and J by 2 bases, with 4 bases of the junction left unmatched. CDR3 region: CASSFGGSTYEQYF. CDR3 DNA sequence: TGTGCCAGCAGCTTTGGCGGGAGTACCTACGAGCAGTACTTC.

The chain couples TRBV7-3 to TRBJ2-7; D unclear. Germline CDR1 reads SGHTA; CDR2 reads FQGTGA. This CDR3 comprises 13 residues. V lost 2 bases to trimming and J lost 3 bases, with 8 bases between them. CDR3 protein: CASSLYKDYEQYF. DNA of the CDR3: TGTGCCAGCAGCTTATACAAGGACTACGAGCAGTACTTC.

The V gene is TRBV5-6, the J gene TRBJ2-5; no firm D call. Per the germline V gene, CDR1 is SGHDT and CDR2 is YYEEEE. V lost 3 bases and J lost 11, with 17 bases in between. The CDR3 is 13 residues long. The CDR3 nucleotides are TGTGCCAGCAGCTCTACTAAGCAGGCGCCTCAGTACTTC. It specifies CASSSTKQAPQYF.

This clonotype showed up just once. The CDR3 nucleotides are TGTGCCAGTAGTATAGCGGGCAGGGGACGGGACACTGAAGCTTTCTTT. Its translation: CASSIAGRGRDTEAFF. The V and J genes are TRBV19 and TRBJ1-1, with a possible D match to TRBD1 (6 bases). The germline gives CDR1 LNHDA, CDR2 SQIVND (reference sequence). The CDR3 loop spans 16 amino acids. Trimming shortened V by 1 base and J by 3 bases, and 15 bases separated the two germline ends.